This TCR beta chain was recovered during a study of OX40 agonist ivuxolimab in advanced cancers. At the level of the study: Administration of intravenous ivuxolimab to patients occurred every 2 weeks at 0.01 to 10 mg/kg. Study-level results: Among the least clonally expanded were partial responders at 0.1-3.0 mg/kg.

Autoimmune disease history or systemic immunosuppression meant exclusion. The V segment lost 5 bases and the J segment 6 bases; nucleotides outside the gene matches: 13. From germline, CDR1 is SGHTA and CDR2 FQGNSA. The CDR3 spans 15 residues. Details on this clone: Its target is not known.

Repertoires were generated with immunoSEQ multiplex PCR, while TCRdb's copy carries only in-frame clones and drops some. Of 60,000 to 75,000 clones in the sample, around 86% were seen once. Here the sequenced sample was CD4+ or CD8+ T cells sorted from blood, taken in a trial of the OX40 agonist ivuxolimab. This TCR came from an adult with an advanced solid tumor such as melanoma, head and neck, liver or kidney cancer. The chain carries TRBV7-2 and TRBJ2-7; the match to TRBD2 covers 7 bases. CDR3 in DNA: TGTGCCAGCAGCCCTAGGAGCGGGGTAAGCAGCGAGCAGTACTTC. It encodes CASSPRSGVSSEQYF.